This TCR beta chain was recorded in a study of CD8+CD57+ T cells in acquired aplastic anemia. Study-wide context: As sequenced from healthy donors, CD4+ cells averaged about 10 million reads. Study-wide findings and caveats: Patients and controls were found to share twenty-nine CD8+ CDR3 sequences.

Trimming left V 3 bases short and J 4 bases short, with 15 bases between. The CDR3 is 15 amino acids. The germline V gene encodes CDR1 MGHDK and CDR2 SYGVNS. A word on this clonotype: Its antigen is unidentified.

Profiles of TCR beta VDJ and CDR3 were generated from a genomic DNA template. TCRdb processed the reads anew with MiXCR; each CDR3 protein has one entry. Of about 110,000 distinct CDR3 sequences listed, around 53% were seen once; the top ten hold about 32%. The genes are TRBV25-1 and TRBJ1-2; TRBD1 might be the D (5 bases). Sequencing was done on a sample of sorted CD4+, CD8+, or CD8+CD57+ T cells (not recorded which) from PBMCs. This TCR was recovered from a human donor in good health, serving as a control. CDR3 sequence (DNA): TGTGCCAGCAGTGACCCAGGGCCAGGAGGCTATGGCTACACCTTC. Translation gives CASSDPGPGGYGYTF.